The clone carrying this T cell receptor beta chain has only one observation. CDR3 length: 16 amino acids. After removal of 2 bases from V and 9 bases from J, the junction contained 10 bases not matched to a gene. Germline loops: CDR1 SGHNT, CDR2 YENEEA. These data come from a study of technical replicates of blood from a few donors. TCRdb keeps only in-frame clones here, not all; method: immunoSEQ multiplex PCR. Altogether around 68,000 clones are present, about 97% being singletons, with the ten largest covering about 0.31%. The specimen was T cells isolated from PBMCs. The genes are TRBV11-3 and TRBJ2-1, with 10 bases matching TRBD2. The receptor was derived from a human donor in good health. The CDR3 coding sequence is TGTGCCAGCAGCTTACAGGGTCTAGCGGGAGCAGGTGAGCAGTTCTTC. As protein: CASSLQGLAGAGEQFF.